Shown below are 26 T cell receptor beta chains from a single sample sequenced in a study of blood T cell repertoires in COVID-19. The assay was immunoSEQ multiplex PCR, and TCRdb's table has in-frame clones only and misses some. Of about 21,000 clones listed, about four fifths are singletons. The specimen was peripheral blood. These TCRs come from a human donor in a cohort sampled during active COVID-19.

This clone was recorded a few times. CDR3 coding DNA: TGTGCCACCAGTTCTAGGGAGGTCTCCGAGCAGTACTTC. This encodes CATSSREVSEQYF. V gene TRBV15 combines with J gene TRBJ2-7, with a tentative D call TRBD2 (6 bases). This CDR3 region has 13 residues. Per germline, CDR1 LNHNV and CDR2 YYDKDF (reference sequence). Trimming pared 6 bases from V and 6 bases from J, leaving 15 bases between. The full variable domain, rest sourced from reference TRBV15 and TRBJ2-7, is DAMVIQNPRYQVTQFGKPVTLSCSQTLNHNVMYWYQQKSSQAPKLLFHYYDKDFNNEADTPDNFQSRRPNTSFCFLDIRSPGLGDTAMYLCATSSREVSEQYFGPGTRLTVT.

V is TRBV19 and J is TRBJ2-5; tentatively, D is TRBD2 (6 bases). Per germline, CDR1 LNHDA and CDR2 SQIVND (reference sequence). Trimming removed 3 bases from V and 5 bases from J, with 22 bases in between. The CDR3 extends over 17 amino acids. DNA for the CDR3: TGTGCCAGTAGTATGAGTGGGGGGACGGGTACGCGGGAGACCCAGTACTTC. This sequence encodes CASSMSGGTGTRETQYF.

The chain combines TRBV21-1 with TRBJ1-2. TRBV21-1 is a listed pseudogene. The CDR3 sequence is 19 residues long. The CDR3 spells CASTKGGSQETFPGDGYTF. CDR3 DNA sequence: TGTGCCAGCACCAAGGGGGGGTCGCAGGAAACCTTCCCTGGGGATGGCTACACCTTC.

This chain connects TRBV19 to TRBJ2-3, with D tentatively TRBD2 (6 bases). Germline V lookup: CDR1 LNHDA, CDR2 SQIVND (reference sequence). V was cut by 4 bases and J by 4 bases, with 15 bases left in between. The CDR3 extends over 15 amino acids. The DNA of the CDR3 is TGTGCCAGTAGTACGGATGGGGGGAGCGCAGATACGCAGTATTTT. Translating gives CASSTDGGSADTQYF.

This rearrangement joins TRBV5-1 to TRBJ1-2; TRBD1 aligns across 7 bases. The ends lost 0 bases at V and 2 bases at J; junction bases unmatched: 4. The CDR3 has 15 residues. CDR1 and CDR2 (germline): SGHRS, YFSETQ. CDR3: CASSLEGRGNYGYTF. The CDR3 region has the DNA TGCGCCAGCAGCTTGGAGGGCAGGGGGAACTATGGCTACACCTTC.

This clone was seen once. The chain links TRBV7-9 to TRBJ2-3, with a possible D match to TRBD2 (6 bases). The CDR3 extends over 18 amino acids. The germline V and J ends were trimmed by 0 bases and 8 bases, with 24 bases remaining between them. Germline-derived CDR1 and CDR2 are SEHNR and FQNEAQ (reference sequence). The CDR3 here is CASSLAGTGGGGHTTQYF. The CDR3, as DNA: TGTGCCAGCAGCTTAGCGGGGACCGGGGGTGGAGGACACACTACGCAGTATTTT. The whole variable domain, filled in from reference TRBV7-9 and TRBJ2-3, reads DTGVSQNPRHKITKRGQNVTFRCDPISEHNRLYWYRQTLGQGPEFLTYFQNEAQLEKSRLLSDRFSAERPKGSFSTLEIQRTEQGDSAMYLCASSLAGTGGGGHTTQYFGPGTRLTVL.

CDR3 bases: TGTGCCAGCAGCTTAGGACTAGCGGGAAGTCAAGAGACCCAGTACTTC. Protein sequence: CASSLGLAGSQETQYF. The V call is TRBV11-2, the J call TRBJ2-5; the match to TRBD2 covers 11 bases. Germline-derived CDR1 and CDR2 are SGHAT and FQNNGV. The junction had 3 bases not matched to a gene; V was cut back by 1 base and J by 2 bases. The CDR3 length is 16 residues.

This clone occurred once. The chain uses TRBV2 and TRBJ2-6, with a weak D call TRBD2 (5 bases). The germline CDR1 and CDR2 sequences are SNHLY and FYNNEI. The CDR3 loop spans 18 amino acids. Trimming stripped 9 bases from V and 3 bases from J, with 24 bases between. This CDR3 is CASRKSARGSDGANVLTF. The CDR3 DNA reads TGTGCCAGTCGAAAAAGTGCCAGAGGGAGCGATGGGGCCAACGTCCTGACTTTC.

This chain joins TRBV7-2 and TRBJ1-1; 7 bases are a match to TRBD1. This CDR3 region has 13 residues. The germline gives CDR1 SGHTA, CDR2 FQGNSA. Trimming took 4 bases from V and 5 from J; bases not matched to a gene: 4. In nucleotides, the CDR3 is TGTGCCAGCAGCTCCCTGACAGGGACTGAAGCTTTCTTT. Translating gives CASSSLTGTEAFF.

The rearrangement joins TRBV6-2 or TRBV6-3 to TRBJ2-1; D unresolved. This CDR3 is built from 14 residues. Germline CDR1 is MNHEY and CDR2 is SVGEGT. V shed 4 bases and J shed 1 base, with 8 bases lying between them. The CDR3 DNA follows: TGTGCCAGCAGTTCCGAAGCTTCCTACAATGAGCAGTTCTTC. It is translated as CASSSEASYNEQFF.

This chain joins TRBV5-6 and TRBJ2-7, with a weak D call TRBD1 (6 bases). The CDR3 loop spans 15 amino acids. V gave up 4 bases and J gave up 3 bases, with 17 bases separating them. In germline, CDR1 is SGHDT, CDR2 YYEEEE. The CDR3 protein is CASSGPRDNFYEQYF. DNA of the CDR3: TGTGCCAGCAGCGGGCCCCGGGACAATTTCTACGAGCAGTACTTC.

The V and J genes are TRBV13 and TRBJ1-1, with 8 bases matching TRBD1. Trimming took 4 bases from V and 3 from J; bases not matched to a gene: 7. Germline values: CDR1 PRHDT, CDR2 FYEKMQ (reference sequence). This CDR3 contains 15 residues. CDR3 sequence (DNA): TGTGCCAGCAGCTCAGCCGGGACAGGCTACACTGAAGCTTTCTTT. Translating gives CASSSAGTGYTEAFF.

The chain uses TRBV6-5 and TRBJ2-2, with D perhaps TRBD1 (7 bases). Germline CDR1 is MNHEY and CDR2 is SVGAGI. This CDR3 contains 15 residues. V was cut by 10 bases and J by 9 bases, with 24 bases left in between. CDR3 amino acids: CAIGGTGAMSRELFF. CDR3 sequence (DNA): TGTGCCATCGGGGGAACAGGGGCTATGTCCAGGGAGCTGTTTTTT.

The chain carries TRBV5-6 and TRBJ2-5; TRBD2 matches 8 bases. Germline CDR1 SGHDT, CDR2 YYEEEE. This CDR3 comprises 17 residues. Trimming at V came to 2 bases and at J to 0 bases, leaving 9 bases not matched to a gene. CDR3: CASSFGGSGVDQETQYF. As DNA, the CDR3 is TGTGCCAGCAGCTTTGGTGGTAGCGGGGTAGACCAAGAGACCCAGTACTTC. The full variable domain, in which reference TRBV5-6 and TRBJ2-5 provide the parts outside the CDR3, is DAGVTQSPTHLIKTRGQQVTLRCSPKSGHDTVSWYQQALGQGPQFIFQYYEEEERQRGNFPDRFSGHQFPNYSSELNVNALLLGDSALYLCASSFGGSGVDQETQYFGPGTRLLVL.

This chain's CDR3 is CASSQVYYNEQFF. DNA of the CDR3: TGTGCCAGCAGCCAAGTCTACTACAATGAGCAGTTCTTC. The gene calls are TRBV3-1 (or the pseudogene TRBV3-2) and TRBJ2-1, with unresolved D. Trimming cost V 1 base and J 3 bases, with 4 bases left between them. The CDR3 has 13 residues. Per germline, CDR1 LGHDT and CDR2 YNNKEL (reference sequence).

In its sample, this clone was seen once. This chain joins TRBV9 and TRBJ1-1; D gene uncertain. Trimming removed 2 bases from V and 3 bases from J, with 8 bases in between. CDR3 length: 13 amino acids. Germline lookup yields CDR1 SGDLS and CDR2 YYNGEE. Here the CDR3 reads CASSVGEYTEAFF. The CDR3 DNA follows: TGTGCCAGCAGCGTGGGAGAATACACTGAAGCTTTCTTT.

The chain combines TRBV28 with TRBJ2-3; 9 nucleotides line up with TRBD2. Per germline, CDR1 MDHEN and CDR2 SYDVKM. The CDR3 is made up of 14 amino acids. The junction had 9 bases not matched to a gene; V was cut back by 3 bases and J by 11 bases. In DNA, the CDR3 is TGTGCCAGCAGTTTGAGCGGGAGGACGGCCATGCAGTATTTT. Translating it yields CASSLSGRTAMQYF.

The CDR3 DNA reads as TGTGCCAGCAGCCAAGCCGGGACAGATACGCAGTATTTT. Residues: CASSQAGTDTQYF. The rearrangement uses TRBV4-2 and TRBJ2-3; D is unclear. CDR3 length equals 13 residues. Germline assignment: CDR1 LGHNA and CDR2 YNFKEQ. V was trimmed by 1 base and J by 3 bases, leaving 5 bases between them.

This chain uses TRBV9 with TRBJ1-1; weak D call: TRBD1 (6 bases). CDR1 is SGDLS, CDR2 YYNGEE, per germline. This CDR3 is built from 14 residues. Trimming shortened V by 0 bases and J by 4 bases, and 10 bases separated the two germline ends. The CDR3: CASSVDRDTTEAFF. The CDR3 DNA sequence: TGTGCCAGCAGCGTAGACAGGGACACCACTGAAGCTTTCTTT.

DNA of the CDR3: TGTGCCAGTAGACTAGCGGGAGTTGATGAGCAGTTCTTC. It encodes CASRLAGVDEQFF. The chain is built from TRBV19 and TRBJ2-1; 11 bases align to TRBD2. The CDR3 consists of 13 residues. After removal of 6 bases from V and 8 bases from J, the junction contained 3 bases not matched to a gene. Per the germline V gene, CDR1 is LNHDA and CDR2 is SQIVND (reference sequence).

CDR3 sequence (DNA): TGTGCCAGCAGCTTAGTCCGACAGGGGGCGAACTACGAGCAGTACTTC. The encoded protein is CASSLVRQGANYEQYF. This chain uses TRBV7-9 with TRBJ2-7; the match to TRBD1 covers 10 bases. This CDR3 contains 16 residues. V shed 1 base and J 3 bases; nucleotides not matched to a gene: 6. CDR1 and CDR2 (germline): SEHNR, FQNEAQ (reference sequence).

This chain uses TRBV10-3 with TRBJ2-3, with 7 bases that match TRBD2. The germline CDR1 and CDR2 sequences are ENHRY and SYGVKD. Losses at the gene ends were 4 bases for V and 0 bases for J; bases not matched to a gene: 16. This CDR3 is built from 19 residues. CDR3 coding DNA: TGTGCCATCAGTGTTGACGGGCGCCTAGCGGAGGGGAGCACAGATACGCAGTATTTT. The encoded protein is CAISVDGRLAEGSTDTQYF.

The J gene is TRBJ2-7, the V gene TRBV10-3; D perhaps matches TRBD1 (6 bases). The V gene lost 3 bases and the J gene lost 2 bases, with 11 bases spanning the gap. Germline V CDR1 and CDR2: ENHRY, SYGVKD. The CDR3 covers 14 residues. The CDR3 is CAISETGDTYEQYF. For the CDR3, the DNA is TGTGCCATCAGTGAAACCGGGGACACCTACGAGCAGTACTTC.

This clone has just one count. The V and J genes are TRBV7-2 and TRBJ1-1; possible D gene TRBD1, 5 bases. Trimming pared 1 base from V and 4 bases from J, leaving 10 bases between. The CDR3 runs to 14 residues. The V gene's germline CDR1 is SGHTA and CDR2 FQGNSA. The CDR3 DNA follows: TGTGCCAGCAGCTTAGGCGACAGATCCACTGAAGCTTTCTTT. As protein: CASSLGDRSTEAFF.

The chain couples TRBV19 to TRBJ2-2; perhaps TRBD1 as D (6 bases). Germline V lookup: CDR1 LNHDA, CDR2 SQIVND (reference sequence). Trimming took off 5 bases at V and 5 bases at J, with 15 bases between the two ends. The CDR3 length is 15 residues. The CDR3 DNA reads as TGTGCCAGTAGTTTCTCCGGGACATCTACCGGGGAGCTGTTTTTT. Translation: CASSFSGTSTGELFF.

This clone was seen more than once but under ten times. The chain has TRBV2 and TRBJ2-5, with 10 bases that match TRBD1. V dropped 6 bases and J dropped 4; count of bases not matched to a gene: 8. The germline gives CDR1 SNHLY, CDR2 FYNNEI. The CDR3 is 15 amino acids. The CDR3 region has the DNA TGTGCCAGCAGCTTTGACAGGGGGCGGGGAGAGACCCAGTACTTC. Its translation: CASSFDRGRGETQYF. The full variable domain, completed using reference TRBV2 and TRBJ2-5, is EPEVTQTPSHQVTQMGQEVILRCVPISNHLYFYWYRQILGQKVEFLVSFYNNEISEKSEIFDDQFSVERPDGSNFTLKIRSTKLEDSAMYFCASSFDRGRGETQYFGPGTRLLVL.